This TCR beta chain is from a study of T cell responses to AZD1222 COVID-19 vaccine. Looking at the study overall: Combined were second doses at about 4 or about 12 weeks.

About this clone: Its cognate antigen is unknown.

Broader study findings: Increased Spike-specific TCR breadth and depth were observed after two AZD1222 doses. Repertoire sampling happened only post peak T cell response.

The germline V gene encodes CDR1 SGHTA and CDR2 FQGNSA. Trimming took 1 base from V and 5 from J; bases not matched to a gene: 5. CDR3 size: 18 residues. The method was immunoSEQ multiplex PCR; TCRdb's version includes in-frame clones alone and lacks a portion of them. The sample includes 98,000 or so clones, roughly 93% of them seen just once. This receptor was obtained from an adult in good health. This chain uses TRBV7-2 with TRBJ2-2; 15 bases are a match to TRBD2. Here the sequenced sample was peripheral blood, taken on day 0 of AZD1222 vaccination. CDR3 nucleotides: TGTGCCAGCAGCTTAGGGGGACTAGCGGGAGGTACTACCGGGGAGCTGTTTTTT. It codes for CASSLGGLAGGTTGELFF.